This T cell receptor (beta chain) was found in a study of blood T cell repertoires in COVID-19. In the study's own analysis: Amplification of reference gene primers was used by the study to estimate nucleated cell counts. Produced via immunoSEQ multiplex PCR; TCRdb's table is partial and in-frame only. V and J calls and clone size are given by that table; D and trimming were obtained from the DNA. Found here are around 230,000 clones, 80% to 90% of them singletons; the top ten hold about 2.2%. The V and J ends lost 1 base and 2 bases respectively, with 12 bases between them. The germline V gene has CDR1 SGHVS and CDR2 FQNEAQ. This CDR3 spans 15 amino acids.

The rearrangement joins TRBV7-8 to TRBJ2-7; TRBD2 is a possible D gene (6 bases). Sequenced: peripheral blood. The sequence derives from a young man who had recovered from COVID-19. CDR3 amino acids: CASSLGAGGPYEQYF. The CDR3 nucleotides read TGTGCCAGCAGCTTAGGGGCCGGGGGACCCTACGAGCAGTACTTC. The variable domain in full, completed from reference TRBV7-8 and TRBJ2-7, reads GAGVSQSPRYKVAKRGQDVALRCDPISGHVSLFWYQQALGQGPEFLTYFQNEAQLDKSGLPSDRFFAERPEGSVSTLKIQRTQQEDSAVYLCASSLGAGGPYEQYFGPGTRLTVT.